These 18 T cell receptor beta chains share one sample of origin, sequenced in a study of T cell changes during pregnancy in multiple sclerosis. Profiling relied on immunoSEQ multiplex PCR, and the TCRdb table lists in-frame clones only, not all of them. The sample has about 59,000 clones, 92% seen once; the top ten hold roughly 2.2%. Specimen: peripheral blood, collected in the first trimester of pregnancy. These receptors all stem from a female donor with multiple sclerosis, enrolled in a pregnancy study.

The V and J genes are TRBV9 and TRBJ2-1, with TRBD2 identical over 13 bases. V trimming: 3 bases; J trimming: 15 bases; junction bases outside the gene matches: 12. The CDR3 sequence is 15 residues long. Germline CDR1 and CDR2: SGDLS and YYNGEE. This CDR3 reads CASSEDQTSGRMRFF. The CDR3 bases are TGTGCCAGCAGCGAAGACCAGACTAGCGGGAGGATGCGGTTCTTC.

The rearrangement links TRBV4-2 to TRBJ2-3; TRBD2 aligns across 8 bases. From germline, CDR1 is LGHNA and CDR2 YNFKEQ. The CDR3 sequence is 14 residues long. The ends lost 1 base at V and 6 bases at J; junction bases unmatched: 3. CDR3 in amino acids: CASSQGTSRDTQYF. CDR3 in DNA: TGTGCCAGCAGCCAAGGGACTAGCAGGGATACGCAGTATTTT.

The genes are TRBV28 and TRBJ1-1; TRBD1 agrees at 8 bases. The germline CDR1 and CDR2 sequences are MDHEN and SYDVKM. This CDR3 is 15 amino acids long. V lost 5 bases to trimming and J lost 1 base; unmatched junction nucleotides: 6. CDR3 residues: CASSPSGTGNTEAFF. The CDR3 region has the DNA TGTGCCAGCAGTCCCTCAGGGACAGGGAACACTGAAGCTTTCTTT.

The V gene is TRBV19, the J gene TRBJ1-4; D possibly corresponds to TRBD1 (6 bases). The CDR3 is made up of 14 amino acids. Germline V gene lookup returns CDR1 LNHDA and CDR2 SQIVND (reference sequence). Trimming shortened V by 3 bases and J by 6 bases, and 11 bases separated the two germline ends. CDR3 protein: CASSIRGRYEKLFF. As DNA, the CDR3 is TGTGCCAGTAGTATCAGGGGAAGGTATGAAAAACTGTTTTTT.

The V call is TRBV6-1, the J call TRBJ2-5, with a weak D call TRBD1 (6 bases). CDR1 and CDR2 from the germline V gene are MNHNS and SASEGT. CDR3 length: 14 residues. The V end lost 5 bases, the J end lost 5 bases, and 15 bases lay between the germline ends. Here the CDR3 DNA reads TGTGCCAGCAGTACTCAGGGGATTGGGGAGACCCAGTACTTC. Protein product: CASSTQGIGETQYF.

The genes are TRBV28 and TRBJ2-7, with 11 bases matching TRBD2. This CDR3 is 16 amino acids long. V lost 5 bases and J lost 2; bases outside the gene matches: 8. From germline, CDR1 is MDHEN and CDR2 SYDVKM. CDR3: CASSGLAGRTTYEQYF. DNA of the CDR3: TGTGCCAGCAGTGGACTAGCGGGTAGGACTACCTACGAGCAGTACTTC.

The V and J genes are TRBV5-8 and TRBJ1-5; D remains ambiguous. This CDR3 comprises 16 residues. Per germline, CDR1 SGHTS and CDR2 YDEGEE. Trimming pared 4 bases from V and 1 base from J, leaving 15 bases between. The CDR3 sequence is CASSPAITLSNQPQHF. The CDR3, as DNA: TGTGCCAGCAGCCCTGCTATTACACTAAGCAATCAGCCCCAGCATTTT.

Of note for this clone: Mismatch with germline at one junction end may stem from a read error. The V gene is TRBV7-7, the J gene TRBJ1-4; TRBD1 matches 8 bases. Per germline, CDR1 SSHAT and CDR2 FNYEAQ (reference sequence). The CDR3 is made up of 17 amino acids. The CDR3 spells CASICLAGGVSNEKLFF. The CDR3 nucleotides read TGTGCTAGCATTTGTTTGGCAGGGGGCGTATCTAATGAAAAACTGTTTTTT.

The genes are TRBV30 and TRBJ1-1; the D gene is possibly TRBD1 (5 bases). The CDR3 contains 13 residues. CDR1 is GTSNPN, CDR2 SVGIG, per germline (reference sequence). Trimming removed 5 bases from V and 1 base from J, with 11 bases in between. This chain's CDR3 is CAWAGRRNTEAFF. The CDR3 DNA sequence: TGTGCCTGGGCGGGACGGAGGAACACTGAAGCTTTCTTT.

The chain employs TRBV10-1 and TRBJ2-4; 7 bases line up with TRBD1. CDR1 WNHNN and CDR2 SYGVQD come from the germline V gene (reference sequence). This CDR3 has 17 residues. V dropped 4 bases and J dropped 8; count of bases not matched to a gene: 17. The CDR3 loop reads CASSGGQSGGKDDIQYF. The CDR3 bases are TGCGCCAGCAGTGGGGGACAGTCAGGTGGGAAAGATGACATTCAGTACTTC.

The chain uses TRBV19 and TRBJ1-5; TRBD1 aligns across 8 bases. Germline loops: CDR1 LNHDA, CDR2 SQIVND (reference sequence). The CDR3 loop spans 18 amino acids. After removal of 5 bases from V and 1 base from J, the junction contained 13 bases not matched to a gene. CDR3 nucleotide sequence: TGTGCCAGTAGTTTTCCCCGGACAGGGCCCCACAGCAATCAGCCCCAGCATTTT. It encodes CASSFPRTGPHSNQPQHF. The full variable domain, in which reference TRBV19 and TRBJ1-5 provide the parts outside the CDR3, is DGGITQSPKYLFRKEGQNVTLSCEQNLNHDAMYWYRQDPGQGLRLIYYSQIVNDFQKGDIAEGYSVSREKKESFPLTVTSAQKNPTAFYLCASSFPRTGPHSNQPQHFGDGTRLSIL.

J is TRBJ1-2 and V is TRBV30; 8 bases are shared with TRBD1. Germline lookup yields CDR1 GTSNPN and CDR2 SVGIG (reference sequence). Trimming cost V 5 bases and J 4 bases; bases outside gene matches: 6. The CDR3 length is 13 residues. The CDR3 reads CAWGQGAPYGYTF. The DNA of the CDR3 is TGTGCCTGGGGTCAGGGGGCCCCCTATGGCTACACCTTC.

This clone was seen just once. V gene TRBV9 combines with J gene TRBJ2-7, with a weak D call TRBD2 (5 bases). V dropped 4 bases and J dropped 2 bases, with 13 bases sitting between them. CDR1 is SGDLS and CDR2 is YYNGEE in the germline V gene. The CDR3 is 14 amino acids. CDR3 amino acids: CASSPRGETYEQYF. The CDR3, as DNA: TGTGCCAGCAGCCCCCGGGGAGAGACCTACGAGCAGTACTTC.

CDR3 sequence: CASSVVSSGSYNEQFF. In DNA, the CDR3 is TGTGCCAGCAGCGTAGTATCTAGCGGGAGCTACAATGAGCAGTTCTTC. The rearrangement joins TRBV9 to TRBJ2-1; 10 bases are a match to TRBD2. From germline, CDR1 is SGDLS and CDR2 YYNGEE. The CDR3 runs to 16 residues. V was pared by 0 bases and J by 3 bases, with 3 bases of the junction left unmatched.

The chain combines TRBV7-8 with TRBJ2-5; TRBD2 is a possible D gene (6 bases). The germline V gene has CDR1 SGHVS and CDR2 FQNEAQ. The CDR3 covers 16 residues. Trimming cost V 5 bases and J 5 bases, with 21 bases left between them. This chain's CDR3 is CASSPPGRGLGETQYF. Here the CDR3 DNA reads TGTGCCAGCAGCCCCCCGGGGCGGGGATTGGGGGAGACCCAGTACTTC.

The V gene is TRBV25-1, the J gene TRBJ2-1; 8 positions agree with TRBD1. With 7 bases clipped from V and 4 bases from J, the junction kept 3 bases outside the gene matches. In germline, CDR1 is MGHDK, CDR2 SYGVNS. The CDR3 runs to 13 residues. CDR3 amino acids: CASKRQGYNEQFF. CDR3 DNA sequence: TGTGCCAGCAAAAGACAGGGGTACAATGAGCAGTTCTTC. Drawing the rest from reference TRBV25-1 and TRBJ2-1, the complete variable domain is EADIYQTPRYLVIGTGKKITLECSQTMGHDKMYWYQQDPGMELHLIHYSYGVNSTEKGDLSSESTVSRIRTEHFPLTLESARPSHTSQYLCASKRQGYNEQFFGPGTRLTVL.

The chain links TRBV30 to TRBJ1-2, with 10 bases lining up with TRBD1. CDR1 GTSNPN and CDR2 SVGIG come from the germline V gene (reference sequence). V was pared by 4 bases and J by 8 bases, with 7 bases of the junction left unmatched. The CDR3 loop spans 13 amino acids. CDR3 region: CAWNAGTGVGYTF. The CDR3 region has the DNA TGTGCCTGGAATGCCGGGACAGGGGTCGGCTACACCTTC. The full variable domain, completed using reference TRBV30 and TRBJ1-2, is SQTIHQWPATLVQPVGSPLSLECTVEGTSNPNLYWYRQAAGRGLQLLFYSVGIGQISSEVPQNLSASRPQDRQFILSSKKLLLSDSGFYLCAWNAGTGVGYTFGSGTRLTVV.

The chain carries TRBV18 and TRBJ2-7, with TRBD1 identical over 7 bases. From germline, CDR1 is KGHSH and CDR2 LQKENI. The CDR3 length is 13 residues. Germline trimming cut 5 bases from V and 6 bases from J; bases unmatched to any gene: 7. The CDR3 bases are TGTGCCAGCTCATCCGGGACAGAGCTCGAGCAGTACTTC. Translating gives CASSSGTELEQYF.